The text below deals with one TCR beta chain. The antigen this receptor binds is unknown. Base qualities were left out, and no much larger clone turns up one base away. The data were taken from a study of post-analysis software for immune sequencing data (dated by TCRdb to between 2014 and 2016). For context, the study as a whole: Relapsing-remitting, secondary progressive and progressive-relapsing multiple sclerosis were recorded as disease courses, and subtype annotation was lacking for some patients. Patient repertoires were compared against about a dozen previously published healthy control repertoires from donors aged roughly 6 to 25 years. A subset of samples was prepared in parallel using single-end sample barcoding, then pooled and co-amplified after Illumina adapter ligation.

Trimming leaves V shorter by 1 base and J shorter by 2 bases, with the junction holding 4 bases beyond the gene matches. From its cysteine to its phenylalanine, the CDR3 spans 15 amino acids. CDR3 DNA is the only sequence kept; it has 45 bases, read in frame from the first base. According to the germline V gene, CDR1 reads SGHRS and CDR2 reads YFSETQ. TCR beta repertoires were profiled from peripheral blood of 13 young patients with multiple sclerosis to demonstrate the VDJtools post-analysis software. The multiple sclerosis patients were children and adolescents between roughly 6 and 17 years of age. Library preparation employed PCR. TCRdb shows the sequencer as Illumina HiSeq 2500. Unique molecular identifiers were incorporated into TCR beta cDNA libraries to reduce PCR and sequencing biases. Every 1 to 10 million input T cells yielded roughly 500,000 cDNA molecules, meaning each molecule approximated one T cell. The patient libraries were prepared and sequenced using the same protocol as the earlier healthy control dataset. Samples belonging to the same batch were prepared together, multiplexed and sequenced on a shared HiSeq lane. The paper's data handling went like this. Raw barcoded reads were processed with MIGEC, and single-read molecular identifier groups were discarded before consensus assembly and CDR3 extraction. VDJtools was used for post-analysis of the clonotype tables, with diversity normalized by down-sampling every dataset to the smallest sample size. To correct batch-related cross-sample contamination, repertoire overlap clustering matched CDR3 amino acid sequences but not nucleotide sequences. TCRdb reprocessing: public reads trimmed at Q25 with fastp, clones called with MiXCR, in-frame beta chains kept. Entries are consolidated by CDR3 protein sequence, retaining the most common genes and DNA. TCRdb, rather than the study authors, made the V and J calls. The sample includes a few hundred thousand distinct CDR3 sequences, with over 30% observed a single time. Of the sample, roughly 8.2% falls within the top ten clones.

The paper's findings and limits, for the study overall: Direct clustering with F measure revealed strong co-clustering of samples prepared in the same batch, which led to a batch-effect correction. Patients showed significantly higher frequencies than controls for roughly five TRBV segments, among them TRBV5-6, TRBV5-1 and TRBV20-1. Significantly lower normalized Chao1 diversity was found in multiple sclerosis patients than in controls, suggesting substantial peripheral T-cell clonal expansion. The control group was slightly older than the multiple sclerosis patient group.

The sample was blood. The TCR comes from a girl aged 2-10 years with multiple sclerosis. The chain joins TRBV5-1 to TRBJ2-3; TRBD2 aligns with 7 central bases. Here is the DNA: TGCGCCAGCAGCTTGCCGCGGGAGATCACAGATACGCAGTATTTT. Translation gives CASSLPREITDTQYF.